This TCR beta chain was identified during a study of molecular identifiers for immune sequencing clone quantification. For the study at large: Within a replicate experiment, RNA obtained from either roughly 18,000 or 92,000 naive CD8 cells was divided into five aliquots, and four of those aliquots were then sequenced.

TCRdb reanalysed the PCR reads using MiXCR and keeps one entry per CDR3 protein. The table records some 580,000 distinct CDR3 sequences, over 25% of them present only once. Note on this clonotype: Its antigen is unidentified.

The CD8+CD4-CCR7+CD45RA+ phenotype defined the sorted naive CD8 T cells. Study conclusions and caveats: Over 98% of CMV-specific effector molecules, but under 1% of naive ones, were in clones above 20 copies.

The length of the CDR3 is 15 residues. Germline lookup yields CDR1 LNHDA and CDR2 SQIVND (reference sequence). Trimming removed 5 bases from V and 2 bases from J; junction bases left unmatched: 4. The clonotype comes from a human donor in good health. Some libraries in this study had Jurkat cell RNA spiked in. V usage is TRBV19 and J usage is TRBJ2-5; 11 bases agree with TRBD2. Sequenced sample: naive CD8+ T cells from blood, with Jurkat cell RNA spiked in. Subset denoted: FACS-sorted CD8+CD4-CCR7+CD45RA+ naive T cells. The CDR3 is CASSGGLAVQETQYF. CDR3 coding DNA: TGTGCCAGTAGTGGGGGACTAGCGGTTCAAGAGACCCAGTACTTC. Full variable domain (remainder filled in from reference TRBV19 and TRBJ2-5): DGGITQSPKYLFRKEGQNVTLSCEQNLNHDAMYWYRQDPGQGLRLIYYSQIVNDFQKGDIAEGYSVSREKKESFPLTVTSAQKNPTAFYLCASSGGLAVQETQYFGPGTRLLVL.